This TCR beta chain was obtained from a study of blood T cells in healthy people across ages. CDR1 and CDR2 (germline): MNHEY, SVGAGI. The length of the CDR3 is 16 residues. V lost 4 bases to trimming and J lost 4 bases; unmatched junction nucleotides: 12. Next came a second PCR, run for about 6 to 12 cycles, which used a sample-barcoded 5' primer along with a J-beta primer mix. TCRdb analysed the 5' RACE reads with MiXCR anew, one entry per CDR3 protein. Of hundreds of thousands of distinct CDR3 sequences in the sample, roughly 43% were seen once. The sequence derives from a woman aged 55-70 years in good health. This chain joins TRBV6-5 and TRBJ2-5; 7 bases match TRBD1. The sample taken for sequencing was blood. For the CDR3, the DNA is TGTGCCAGCAGTTCCACCCCGACAGGGTGGGCAGAGACCCAGTACTTC. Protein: CASSSTPTGWAETQYF.